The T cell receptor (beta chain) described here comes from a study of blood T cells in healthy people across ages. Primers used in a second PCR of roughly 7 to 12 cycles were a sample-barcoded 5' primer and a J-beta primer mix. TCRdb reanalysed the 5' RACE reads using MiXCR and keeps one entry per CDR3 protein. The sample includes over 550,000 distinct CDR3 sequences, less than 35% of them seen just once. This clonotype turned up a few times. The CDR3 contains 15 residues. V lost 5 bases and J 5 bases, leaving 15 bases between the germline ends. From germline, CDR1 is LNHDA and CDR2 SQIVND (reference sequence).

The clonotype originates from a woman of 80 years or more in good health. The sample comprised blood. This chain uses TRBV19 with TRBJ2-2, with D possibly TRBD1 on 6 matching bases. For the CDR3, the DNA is TGTGCCAGTAGTCCACAGGGAAGTAGAACCGGGGAGCTGTTTTTT. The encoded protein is CASSPQGSRTGELFF.